The present TCR beta chain was sequenced within a study of blood T cell repertoires in COVID-19. Study details: The origin of the acute and convalescent COVID-19 samples was the United States, Italy and Spain. T cells, B-cell-depleted T cells, or PBMCs supplied cDNA or gDNA.

Per the authors' pipeline: Amplified reference gene primers provided the basis for estimating nucleated cell counts. Here immunoSEQ multiplex PCR was the method, and the copy in TCRdb shows in-frame clones only, minus some. V and J calls and clone size are given by that table; D and trimming were obtained from the DNA. This sample has some 200,000 clones, with 86% found just once. Germline lookup yields CDR1 MNHEY and CDR2 SVGAGI. There are 16 residues in the CDR3. Trimming pared 0 bases from V and 4 bases from J, leaving 12 bases between. The source material was peripheral blood. The chain combines TRBV6-5 with TRBJ2-2; TRBD2 is a possible D gene (5 bases). The clonotype originates from a woman aged 50 to 65 with acute or convalescent COVID-19. CDR3 DNA: TGTGCCAGCAGTTACTCAAGCCTAGGAGGCACCGGGGAGCTGTTTTTT. This gives the protein CASSYSSLGGTGELFF.